Listed below are T cell receptor beta chains from one sample, sequenced in a study of T-cell reconstitution after alpha-beta-depleted transplantation in children. In TCRdb, the PCR reads were re-called with MiXCR into one record per CDR3 protein. The sample consists of about 900,000 distinct CDR3 sequences, roughly 29% of them appearing once. The starting material was PBMCs, mostly from graft donor cells, obtained 360 days after TCRalphabeta/CD19-depleted stem cell transplant. Receptors originate from a boy in the first two years of life who had a stem cell transplant for SCID, so the T cells may come from the graft donor. Both conserved end residues are part of each CDR3. The D gene is left open where the match is weak. For some rows the clone size is stated as once, few or many, or as a class when expanded; others skip it.

j_call | v_call | clone_size | d_call | cdr3_aa | cdr3_nt
TRBJ2-1 | TRBV12-3/TRBV12-4 | - | TRBD1 | CASSFRTGGPNNEQFF | TGTGCCAGCAGTTTTAGGACAGGGGGCCCCAACAATGAGCAGTTCTTC
TRBJ1-1 | TRBV4-3 | few | - | CASSQDRVGSTEAFF | TGCGCCAGCAGCCAAGATCGGGTGGGGAGCACTGAAGCTTTCTTT
TRBJ2-7 | TRBV5-5 | many | - | CASSLQVFYEQYF | TGTGCCAGCAGCTTACAGGTTTTCTACGAGCAGTACTTC
TRBJ2-1 | TRBV5-1 | - | TRBD1 | CASSLMGQSALGEQFF | TGCGCCAGCAGCTTAATGGGACAGAGCGCCCTTGGTGAGCAGTTCTTC
TRBJ2-7 | TRBV12-3/TRBV12-4 | - | TRBD2 | CASSLGLAGGREQYF | TGTGCCAGCAGTTTAGGTCTAGCGGGGGGCCGTGAGCAGTACTTC
TRBJ2-7 | TRBV3-1 | - | - | CASSQDLTASYEQYF | TGTGCCAGCAGCCAAGACCTTACAGCTAGCTACGAGCAGTACTTC
TRBJ2-1 | TRBV20-1 | few | TRBD2 | CSARGWGGRGEQFF | TGCAGTGCTAGAGGCTGGGGGGGAAGGGGTGAGCAGTTCTTC
TRBJ2-7 | TRBV10-3 | few | TRBD1 | CAISRTGGSYEQYF | TGTGCCATCAGTAGGACAGGCGGCTCCTACGAGCAGTACTTC
TRBJ2-1 | TRBV10-3 | - | TRBD2 | CAISVLGLAGSSSYNEQFF | TGTGCCATCAGTGTTTTGGGACTAGCGGGAAGTAGCTCCTACAATGAGCAGTTCTTC
TRBJ1-1 | TRBV30 | - | - | CAWSVKGTLNTEAFF | TGTGCCTGGAGTGTAAAGGGTACCTTGAACACTGAAGCTTTCTTT
TRBJ1-6 | TRBV20-1 | - | TRBD1 | CSAQGAPNSPLHF | TGCAGTGCTCAGGGGGCTCCTAATTCACCCCTCCACTTT
TRBJ2-1 | TRBV3-1 | - | TRBD2 | CASSQDRLAGANEQFF | TGTGCCAGCAGCCAAGATCGACTAGCGGGGGCCAATGAGCAGTTCTTC
TRBJ2-7 | TRBV4-1 | - | - | CASSQSMTWHEQYF | TGCGCCAGCAGCCAATCTATGACCTGGCACGAGCAGTACTTC
TRBJ2-3 | TRBV29-1 | - | TRBD2 | CSADASGGRGDTQYF | TGCAGCGCTGACGCTAGCGGGGGGAGGGGGGATACGCAGTATTTT
TRBJ1-3 | TRBV6-5 | few | - | CASKIGGHQGNTIYF | TGTGCCAGCAAAATTGGGGGACATCAGGGAAACACCATATATTTT
TRBJ2-1 | TRBV7-2 | many | - | CASVGGTSYNEQFF | TGTGCCAGCGTAGGAGGGACCTCCTACAATGAGCAGTTCTTC
TRBJ1-3 | TRBV12-3/TRBV12-4 | once | - | CASSLGVRTRSGNTIYF | TGTGCCAGCAGTTTAGGGGTCAGAACCCGCTCTGGAAACACCATATATTTT
TRBJ1-5 | TRBV6-2/TRBV6-3 | - | - | CASSYSAGATVIRNQPQHF | TGTGCCAGCAGTTACTCGGCAGGGGCGACAGTAATTCGCAATCAGCCCCAGCATTTT
TRBJ2-4 | TRBV12-3/TRBV12-4 | few | - | CASSLIIAKNIQYF | TGTGCCAGCAGTTTAATCATAGCCAAAAACATTCAGTACTTC
TRBJ2-1 | TRBV9 | - | - | CASSVVPEGNHNEQFF | TGTGCCAGCAGCGTAGTACCAGAAGGAAATCACAATGAGCAGTTCTTC
TRBJ2-4 | TRBV12-5 | few | TRBD1 | CASGLEGAEYF | TGTGCTAGTGGTTTGGAGGGGGCCGAGTACTTC
TRBJ2-7 | TRBV5-1 | - | - | CASSLGVTEQYF | TGCGCCAGCAGCTTGGGGGTGACAGAGCAGTACTTC
TRBJ1-5 | TRBV24-1 | - | - | CATSYPGSNQPQHF | TGTGCCACCAGTTACCCCGGTAGCAATCAGCCCCAGCATTTT
TRBJ2-6 | TRBV2 | few | - | CASSDQGPGANVLTF | TGTGCCAGCAGCGACCAGGGTCCCGGGGCCAACGTCCTGACTTTC
TRBJ1-1 | TRBV21-1 | - | - | CASSKGVRGTEAFF | TGTGCCAGCAGCAAAGGGGTGAGGGGCACTGAAGCTTTCTTT
TRBJ1-2 | TRBV5-1 | - | TRBD1 | CASSTGQVLPTNYGYTF | TGCGCCAGCAGCACGGGACAGGTTCTCCCTACTAACTATGGCTACACCTTC
TRBJ2-7 | TRBV20-1 | - | - | CSARKGLTAEQYF | TGCAGTGCTAGAAAGGGGCTCACGGCCGAGCAGTACTTC
TRBJ2-1 | TRBV19 | - | TRBD2 | CASSILLAGGPYNEQFF | TGTGCCAGTAGTATTCTACTAGCGGGGGGGCCCTACAATGAGCAGTTCTTC
TRBJ2-1 | TRBV4-1 | - | TRBD2 | CASSRASGGPHGEQFF | TGCGCCAGCAGCCGCGCTAGCGGGGGGCCGCACGGTGAGCAGTTCTTC
TRBJ2-1 | TRBV4-3 | - | TRBD2 | CASSQASGGAYEQFF | TGCGCCAGCAGCCAAGCTAGCGGGGGGGCTTATGAGCAGTTCTTC
TRBJ2-7 | TRBV9 | - | - | CASSPTWGAAYEQYF | TGTGCCAGCAGCCCGACTTGGGGGGCAGCTTACGAGCAGTACTTC
TRBJ2-1 | TRBV2 | - | - | CASSEYRRGAYNEQFF | TGTGCCAGCAGTGAATACCGGCGGGGCGCATACAATGAGCAGTTCTTC
TRBJ1-5 | TRBV12-3/TRBV12-4 | few | - | CASSLNGQPQHF | TGTGCCAGCAGTTTAAACGGCCAGCCCCAGCATTTT
TRBJ2-1 | TRBV24-1 | - | TRBD2 | CATSVVGTSGGKQFF | TGTGCCACCAGTGTCGTGGGGACTAGCGGGGGCAAGCAGTTCTTC
TRBJ1-3 | TRBV20-1 | few | - | CSTFRASGNTIYF | TGCAGTACTTTCAGGGCCTCTGGAAACACCATATATTTT
TRBJ2-2 | TRBV4-3 | few | TRBD1 | CASSQAGTGYTGELFF | TGCGCCAGCAGCCAGGCCGGGACAGGGTACACCGGGGAGCTGTTTTTT
TRBJ1-2 | TRBV5-5 | - | - | CASSLISVINYGYTF | TGTGCCAGCAGCCTTATATCCGTTATTAACTATGGCTACACCTTC
TRBJ2-7 | TRBV2 | - | TRBD1 | CASSETGTGAYEQYF | TGTGCCAGCAGTGAAACCGGGACAGGGGCCTACGAGCAGTACTTC
TRBJ2-3 | TRBV4-3 | many | - | CASSQADRPDTQYF | TGCGCCAGCAGCCAAGCAGACCGTCCAGATACGCAGTATTTT
TRBJ2-1 | TRBV20-1 | few | - | CSAILAGWGNEQFF | TGCAGTGCTATACTAGCAGGTTGGGGCAATGAGCAGTTCTTC
TRBJ2-3 | TRBV12-3/TRBV12-4 | few | TRBD1 | CASTAWTGVDTQYF | TGTGCCAGCACCGCCTGGACAGGGGTCGATACGCAGTATTTT
TRBJ1-5 | TRBV20-1 | - | TRBD1 | CSARDGTGGGQPQHF | TGCAGTGCTAGAGATGGGACAGGCGGAGGTCAGCCCCAGCATTTT
TRBJ1-1 | TRBV20-1 | - | - | CSAAAGFELNTEAFF | TGCAGTGCGGCGGCCGGTTTTGAGTTGAACACTGAAGCTTTCTTT
TRBJ2-3 | TRBV28 | few | - | CASSLPGPRYTDTQYF | TGTGCCAGCAGTCTACCGGGACCAAGATACACAGATACGCAGTATTTT
TRBJ1-5 | TRBV28 | few | - | CASRPDNQPQHF | TGTGCCAGCAGGCCTGATAATCAGCCCCAGCATTTT
TRBJ2-1 | TRBV12-3/TRBV12-4 | - | - | CASSSWDSRHEQFF | TGTGCCAGCAGTTCCTGGGACTCCCGGCATGAGCAGTTCTTC
TRBJ2-7 | TRBV18 | - | TRBD2 | CASSLRSSGPSSYEQYF | TGTGCCAGCTCACTGAGATCTAGCGGGCCTAGCTCCTACGAGCAGTACTTC
TRBJ1-4 | TRBV29-1 | - | TRBD1 | CSVEVKGGNATNEKLFF | TGCAGCGTTGAAGTGAAAGGGGGCAATGCAACTAATGAAAAACTGTTTTTT
TRBJ2-2 | TRBV3-1 | - | - | CASSPRTITGELFF | TGTGCCAGCAGCCCGAGGACCATCACCGGGGAGCTGTTTTTT
TRBJ2-6 | TRBV7-2 | - | - | CASSLSATGANVLTF | TGTGCCAGCAGCTTATCAGCAACTGGGGCCAACGTCCTGACTTTC
TRBJ2-1 | TRBV28 | few | TRBD2 | CASTLAGAIVQDEQFF | TGTGCCAGCACGCTAGCGGGGGCCATAGTACAAGATGAGCAGTTCTTC
TRBJ2-1 | TRBV5-1 | - | - | CASSWAGVNNEQFF | TGCGCCAGCAGCTGGGCAGGAGTTAACAATGAGCAGTTCTTC